This TCR beta chain is from a study of cytomegalovirus exposure and HLA in healthy donors. Whole-study results and caveats: What was likely a sequencing artifact was a cluster of highly shared sequence variants.

Remarks on this clone: The target antigen is unknown.

V trimming: 5 bases; J trimming: 3 bases; junction bases outside the gene matches: 9. CDR3 length equals 15 residues. Germline V gene lookup returns CDR1 LNHDA and CDR2 SQIVND (reference sequence). Amplification used 60 Vbeta primers and 13 Jbeta primers. TCRdb's table, derived via immunoSEQ multiplex PCR, lists solely in-frame clones and lacks some. The sample comprises 95,000 or so clones, roughly 79% of which are singletons, and approximately 4.4% rests with the top ten. The sample consisted of PBMCs. The TCR sequence derives from a woman aged 40-49 years in good health and CMV-seronegative. The genes are TRBV19 and TRBJ2-7, with 8 bases identical to TRBD1. CDR3 in DNA: TGTGCCAGTAGTCCCAGGACAGGGTCAGGCTACGAGCAGTACTTC. This encodes CASSPRTGSGYEQYF. Using reference TRBV19 and TRBJ2-7 for the parts outside the CDR3, the full variable domain is DGGITQSPKYLFRKEGQNVTLSCEQNLNHDAMYWYRQDPGQGLRLIYYSQIVNDFQKGDIAEGYSVSREKKESFPLTVTSAQKNPTAFYLCASSPRTGSGYEQYFGPGTRLTVT.